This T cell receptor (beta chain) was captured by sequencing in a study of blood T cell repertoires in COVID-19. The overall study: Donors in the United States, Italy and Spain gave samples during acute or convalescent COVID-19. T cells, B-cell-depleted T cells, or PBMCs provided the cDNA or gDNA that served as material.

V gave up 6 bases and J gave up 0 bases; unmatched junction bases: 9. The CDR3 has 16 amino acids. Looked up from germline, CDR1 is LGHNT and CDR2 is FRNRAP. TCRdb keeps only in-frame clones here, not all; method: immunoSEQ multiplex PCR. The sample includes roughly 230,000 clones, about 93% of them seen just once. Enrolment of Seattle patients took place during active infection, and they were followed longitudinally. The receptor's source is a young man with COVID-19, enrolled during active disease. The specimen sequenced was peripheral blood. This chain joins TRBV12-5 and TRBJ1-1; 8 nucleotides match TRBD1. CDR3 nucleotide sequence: TGTGCTAGTGGACGGGGGACAGGCCCCATGAACACTGAAGCTTTCTTT. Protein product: CASGRGTGPMNTEAFF.